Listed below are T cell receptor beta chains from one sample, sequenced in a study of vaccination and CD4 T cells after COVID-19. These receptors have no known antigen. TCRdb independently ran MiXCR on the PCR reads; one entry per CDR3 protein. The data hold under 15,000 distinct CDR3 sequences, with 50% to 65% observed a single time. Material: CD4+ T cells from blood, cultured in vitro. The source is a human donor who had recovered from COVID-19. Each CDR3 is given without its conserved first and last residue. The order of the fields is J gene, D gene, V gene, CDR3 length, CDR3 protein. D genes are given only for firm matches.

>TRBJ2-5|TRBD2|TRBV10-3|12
ATTTSGRKETQY
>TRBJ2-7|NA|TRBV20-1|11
SARDVRLYEQY
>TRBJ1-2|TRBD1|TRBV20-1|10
SARQGAGGYT
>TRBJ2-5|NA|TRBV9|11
ASSPSGGETQY
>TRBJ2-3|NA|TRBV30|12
AWKPQGNTDTQY
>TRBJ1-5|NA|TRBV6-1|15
ASSQRQLRDSNQPQH
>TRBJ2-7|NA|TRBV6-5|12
ASSSLYSSYEQY
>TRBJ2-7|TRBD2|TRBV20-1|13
SASGKGGGSYEQY
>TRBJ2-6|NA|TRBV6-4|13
ASSAGQSGANVLT
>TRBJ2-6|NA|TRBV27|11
ASRPSGANVLT
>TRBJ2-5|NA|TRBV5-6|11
ASSLRPKETQY
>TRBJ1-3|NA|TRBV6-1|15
ASTQGGGLISGNTIY
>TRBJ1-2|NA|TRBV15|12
ATSRDYRVTGYT
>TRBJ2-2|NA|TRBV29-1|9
SVVHTGELF
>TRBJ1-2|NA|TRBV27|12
ASSSSGLNYGYT
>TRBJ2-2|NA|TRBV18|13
ASSPRGANTGELF
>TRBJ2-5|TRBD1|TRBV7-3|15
ASSRRPPGQGGETQY
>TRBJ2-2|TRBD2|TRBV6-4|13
ASSDGGRDTGELF
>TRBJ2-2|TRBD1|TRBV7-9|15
ASSFGRTGKDTGELF
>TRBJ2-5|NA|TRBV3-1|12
ASSQEPSQGTQY
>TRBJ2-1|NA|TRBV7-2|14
ASSSESTLSYNEQF
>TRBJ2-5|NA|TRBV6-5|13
ASSYSRLSSETQY
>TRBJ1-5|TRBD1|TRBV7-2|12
ASSFQGQEQPQH
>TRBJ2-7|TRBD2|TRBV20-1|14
SARVLAGGFSYEQY
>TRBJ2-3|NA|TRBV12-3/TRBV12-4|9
ASSTSDTQY
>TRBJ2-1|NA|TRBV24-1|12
ATPPGTRYNEQF
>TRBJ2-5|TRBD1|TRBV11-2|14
ASSLGPTTGIETQY
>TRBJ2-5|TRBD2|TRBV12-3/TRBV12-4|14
ASSTWGLAGKETQY
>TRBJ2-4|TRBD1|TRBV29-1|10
SVRTGSDIQY
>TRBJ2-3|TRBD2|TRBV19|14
ASRTFLAGGPHTQY
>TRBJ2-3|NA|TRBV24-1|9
ATKQSDTQY
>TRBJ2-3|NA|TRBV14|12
ASSQRRLGDTQY
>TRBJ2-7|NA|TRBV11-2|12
ASSPVGSSYEQY
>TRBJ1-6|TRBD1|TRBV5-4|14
ASSGDRRSYNSPLH
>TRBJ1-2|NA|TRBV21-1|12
ANGWEKRGYGYT
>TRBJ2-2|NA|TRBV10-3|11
AISPGNTGELF
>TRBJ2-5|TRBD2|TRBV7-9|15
ASSLLASGRLQETQY
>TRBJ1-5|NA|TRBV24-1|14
ATSDSWTASNQPQH
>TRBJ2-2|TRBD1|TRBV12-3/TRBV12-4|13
ASSVRTGGSGELF
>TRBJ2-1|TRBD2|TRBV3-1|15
ASSQDGGLAGGREQF
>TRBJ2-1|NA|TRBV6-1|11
ASMGPRNNEQF
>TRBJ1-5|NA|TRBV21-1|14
ASNDRGTNSNQPQH
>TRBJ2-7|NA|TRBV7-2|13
ASSQGGLPTYEQY
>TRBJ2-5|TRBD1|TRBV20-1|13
SARDPTGGGETQY
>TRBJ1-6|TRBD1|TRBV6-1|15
ASRPRGQGPDGSPLH
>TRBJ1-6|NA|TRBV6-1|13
ATTTGVAGNSPLH
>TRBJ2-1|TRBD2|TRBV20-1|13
SARGGTSGNNEQF
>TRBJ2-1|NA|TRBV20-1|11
SASFGSYNEQF
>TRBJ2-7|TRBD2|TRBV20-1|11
SVPTGGWYEQY